Below are 4 T cell receptor beta chains sequenced from a single sample in a study of cytomegalovirus exposure and HLA in healthy donors. The PCR used 60 Vbeta and 13 Jbeta primers. The repertoire was sequenced with immunoSEQ multiplex PCR; TCRdb's copy has only in-frame clones and lacks some. The sample consists of under 200,000 clones, roughly 80% of them appearing once. Source material: PBMCs. The receptor set was obtained from a woman between 18 and 29 years old in good health and CMV-seronegative.

This chain connects TRBV10-3 to TRBJ2-3; 8 nucleotides match TRBD1. The CDR3 is 14 amino acids. CDR1 is ENHRY, CDR2 SYGVKD, per germline. J lost 3 bases, V lost 10 bases, and 9 bases had no gene match. The DNA for the CDR3 is TGTGCCACCTACAGGGGGGAGATGACAGATACGCAGTATTTT. It translates to CATYRGEMTDTQYF.

The gene calls are TRBV4-2 and TRBJ1-5; tentative D call: TRBD1 (5 bases). Germline-derived CDR1 and CDR2 are LGHNA and YNFKEQ. V was clipped by 0 bases and J by 7 bases, with 16 bases between them. CDR3 length: 16 residues. The CDR3 DNA reads TGTGCCAGCAGCCAAGATGGGAGGGGACTGGGGCAGCCCCAGCATTTT. This codes for CASSQDGRGLGQPQHF.

This clone has just one count. This chain uses TRBV28 with TRBJ2-7; the D gene is possibly TRBD2 (5 bases). Trimming shortened V by 6 bases and J by 5 bases, and 20 bases separated the two germline ends. Germline V CDR1 and CDR2: MDHEN, SYDVKM. This CDR3 has 15 residues. The CDR3 sequence is CASSLPPERSDEQYV. The CDR3 DNA is TGTGCCAGCAGCCTGCCCCCCGAGCGGAGCGACGAGCAGTACGTC.

This chain joins TRBV28 and TRBJ2-7; the match to TRBD2 covers 9 bases. This CDR3 has 15 residues. From germline, CDR1 is MDHEN and CDR2 SYDVKM. V was clipped by 2 bases and J by 6 bases; unmatched bases: 8. The CDR3 DNA sequence: TGTGCCAGCAGTTTAACGGCGGGAGGGCCGAGCGAGCAGTACTTC. Its translation is CASSLTAGGPSEQYF.